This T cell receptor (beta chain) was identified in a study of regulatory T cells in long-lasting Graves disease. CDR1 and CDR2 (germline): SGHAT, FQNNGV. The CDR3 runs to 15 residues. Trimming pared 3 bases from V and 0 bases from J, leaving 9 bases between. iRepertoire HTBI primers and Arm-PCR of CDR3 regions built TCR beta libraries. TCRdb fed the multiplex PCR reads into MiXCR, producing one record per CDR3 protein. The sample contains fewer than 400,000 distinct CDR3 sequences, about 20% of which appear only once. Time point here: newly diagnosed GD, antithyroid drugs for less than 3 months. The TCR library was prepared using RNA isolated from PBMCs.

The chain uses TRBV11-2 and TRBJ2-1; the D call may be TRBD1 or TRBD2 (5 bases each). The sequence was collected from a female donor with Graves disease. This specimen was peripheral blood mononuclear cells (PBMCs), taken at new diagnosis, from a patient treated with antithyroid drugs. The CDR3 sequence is CASSFRGDSYNEQFF. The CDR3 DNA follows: TGTGCCAGCAGCTTTCGAGGGGACTCCTACAATGAGCAGTTCTTC. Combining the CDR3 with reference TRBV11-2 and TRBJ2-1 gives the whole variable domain EAGVAQSPRYKIIEKRQSVAFWCNPISGHATLYWYQQILGQGPKLLIQFQNNGVVDDSQLPKDRFSAERLKGVDSTLKIQPAKLEDSAVYLCASSFRGDSYNEQFFGPGTRLTVL.